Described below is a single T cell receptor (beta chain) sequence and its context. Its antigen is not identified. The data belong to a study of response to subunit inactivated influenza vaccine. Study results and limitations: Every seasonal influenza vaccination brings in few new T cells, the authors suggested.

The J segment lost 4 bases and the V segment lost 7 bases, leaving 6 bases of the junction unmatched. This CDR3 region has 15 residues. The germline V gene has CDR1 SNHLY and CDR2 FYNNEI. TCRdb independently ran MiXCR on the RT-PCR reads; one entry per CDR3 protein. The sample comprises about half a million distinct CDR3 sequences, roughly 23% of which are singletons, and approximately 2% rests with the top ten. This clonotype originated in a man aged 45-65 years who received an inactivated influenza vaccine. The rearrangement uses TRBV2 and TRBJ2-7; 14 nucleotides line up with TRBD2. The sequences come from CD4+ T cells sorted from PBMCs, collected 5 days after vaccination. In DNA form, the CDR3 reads TGTGCCAGCAAAGAGACTAGCGGGAGGGTTTACGAGCAGTACTTC. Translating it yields CASKETSGRVYEQYF. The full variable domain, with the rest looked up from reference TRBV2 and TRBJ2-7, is EPEVTQTPSHQVTQMGQEVILRCVPISNHLYFYWYRQILGQKVEFLVSFYNNEISEKSEIFDDQFSVERPDGSNFTLKIRSTKLEDSAMYFCASKETSGRVYEQYFGPGTRLTVT.